Listed below are T cell receptor beta chains from one sample, sequenced in a study of shared clonotypes between healthy human individuals. The table came from immunoSEQ multiplex PCR; TCRdb's copy has only in-frame clones and leaves some out. The data hold about 600,000 clones, with around 80% observed a single time. Sequenced input: PBMCs. These receptors originate from a woman aged 40 to 50 in good health. Some clones in this sample may be carry-over from other donors' samples. Each CDR3 is given with its conserved first and last residue. Fields, in order: clone size, D gene, J gene, V gene, CDR3 DNA, CDR3 protein. A D gene is named only where the DNA matches it firmly. Where a row states a size, it is once, few, many or the class of an expanded clone; other rows omit it.

abundance: -
d_gene: -
j_gene: TRBJ2-5
v_gene: TRBV7-8
CDR3nt: TGTGCCAGCACCCCAACGGGGCCAAGAGAAGAGACCCAGTACTTC
CDR3aa: CASTPTGPREETQYF

abundance: -
d_gene: -
j_gene: TRBJ1-2
v_gene: TRBV28
CDR3nt: TGTGCCATCGACGGCTTACAGGGAGGGGTCGGTGGCTACACCTTC
CDR3aa: CAIDGLQGGVGGYTF

abundance: -
d_gene: -
j_gene: TRBJ2-7
v_gene: TRBV29-1
CDR3nt: TGCAGCGCCAAGACGGGCTCCTACGAGCAGTACTTC
CDR3aa: CSAKTGSYEQYF

abundance: -
d_gene: TRBD1
j_gene: TRBJ2-7
v_gene: TRBV6-6
CDR3nt: TGTGCCAGCAGTTCAACCAGGACAGGGACTTCCTACGAGCAGTACTTC
CDR3aa: CASSSTRTGTSYEQYF

abundance: -
d_gene: TRBD2
j_gene: TRBJ2-1
v_gene: TRBV4-2
CDR3nt: TGTGCCAGCAGCCGGACAGGTTTAGCGGGGGGATACAATGAGCAGTTCTTC
CDR3aa: CASSRTGLAGGYNEQFF

abundance: -
d_gene: -
j_gene: TRBJ2-5
v_gene: TRBV19
CDR3nt: TGTGCCAGTAGTATGGGAGGCGCGGGGTGGACCCAGTACTTC
CDR3aa: CASSMGGAGWTQYF

abundance: once
d_gene: TRBD1
j_gene: TRBJ2-7
v_gene: TRBV7-8
CDR3nt: TGTGCCAGCAGCTTAATCGGGACAGTGCCCTACGAGCAGTACTTC
CDR3aa: CASSLIGTVPYEQYF

abundance: -
d_gene: -
j_gene: TRBJ2-1
v_gene: TRBV11-3
CDR3nt: TGTGCCAGCAGCTTAGGTATCACTGGAGCGGGCTACAATGAGCAGTTCTTC
CDR3aa: CASSLGITGAGYNEQFF

abundance: few
d_gene: -
j_gene: TRBJ1-1
v_gene: TRBV7-3
CDR3nt: TGTGCCAGCAGCGGAGAAATGAACACTGAAGCTTTCTTT
CDR3aa: CASSGEMNTEAFF

abundance: -
d_gene: TRBD1
j_gene: TRBJ2-2
v_gene: TRBV13
CDR3nt: TGTGCCAGCAGCTTAGGCCACAGTCCGCGGACAGGAGACACCGGGGAGCTGTTTTTT
CDR3aa: CASSLGHSPRTGDTGELFF

abundance: -
d_gene: TRBD2
j_gene: TRBJ2-1
v_gene: TRBV6-4
CDR3nt: TGTGCCAGCAGTGAACTAGCGGGAGGCCTAGTATATGAGCAGTTCTTC
CDR3aa: CASSELAGGLVYEQFF

abundance: -
d_gene: TRBD2
j_gene: TRBJ2-3
v_gene: TRBV10-3
CDR3nt: TGTGCCATCAGTGGGCGGGAGTTTACAGATACGCAGTATTTT
CDR3aa: CAISGREFTDTQYF

abundance: -
d_gene: -
j_gene: TRBJ2-3
v_gene: TRBV5-1
CDR3nt: TGCGCCAGCAGCTCACAGGCAGATACGCAGTATTTT
CDR3aa: CASSSQADTQYF

abundance: -
d_gene: -
j_gene: TRBJ1-2
v_gene: TRBV4-1
CDR3nt: TGCGCCAGCAGCCAAGAAGCCAGGGCAACGGGCTACACCTTC
CDR3aa: CASSQEARATGYTF

abundance: -
d_gene: -
j_gene: TRBJ1-1
v_gene: TRBV9
CDR3nt: TGTGCCAGCAGCCCCGGCCGAGGCGGGAGGAACACTGAAGCTTTCTTT
CDR3aa: CASSPGRGGRNTEAFF

abundance: -
d_gene: -
j_gene: TRBJ1-2
v_gene: TRBV10-3
CDR3nt: TGCGCCATCAGTCCGGACAGAAACTATGGCTACACCTTC
CDR3aa: CAISPDRNYGYTF

abundance: -
d_gene: -
j_gene: TRBJ2-3
v_gene: TRBV11-3
CDR3nt: TGTGCCAGCAGTAAGAGCGGGAGCACAGATACGCAGTATTTT
CDR3aa: CASSKSGSTDTQYF

abundance: -
d_gene: -
j_gene: TRBJ2-5
v_gene: TRBV11-3
CDR3nt: TGTGCCAGCGGGGACACCCGAACGGAGACCCAGTACTTC
CDR3aa: CASGDTRTETQYF

abundance: -
d_gene: TRBD2
j_gene: TRBJ2-1
v_gene: TRBV6-1
CDR3nt: TGTGCCAGCAGTGAAGAAGCGGGAGCCTACAATGAGCAGTTCTTC
CDR3aa: CASSEEAGAYNEQFF

abundance: -
d_gene: -
j_gene: TRBJ1-4
v_gene: TRBV7-6
CDR3nt: TGTGCCAGCAGCTTAGGGGGTTTGAGAGGGGAAAAACTGTTTTTT
CDR3aa: CASSLGGLRGEKLFF

abundance: -
d_gene: -
j_gene: TRBJ1-1
v_gene: TRBV19
CDR3nt: TGTGCCAGTCCTGGCCCCTTCGGATACACTGAAGCTTTCTTT
CDR3aa: CASPGPFGYTEAFF

abundance: -
d_gene: -
j_gene: TRBJ1-1
v_gene: TRBV9
CDR3nt: TGTGCCAGCAGCGTAGGTCAGAGGAACACTGAAGCTTTCTTT
CDR3aa: CASSVGQRNTEAFF

abundance: -
d_gene: TRBD1
j_gene: TRBJ2-7
v_gene: TRBV6-5
CDR3nt: TGTGCCAGCAGTGCGACAGGGGTTGGCTACGAGCAGTACTTC
CDR3aa: CASSATGVGYEQYF

abundance: -
d_gene: TRBD2
j_gene: TRBJ2-1
v_gene: TRBV7-9
CDR3nt: TGTGCCAGCAGCTCACGGGGGGGTTCTGAGCAGTTCTTC
CDR3aa: CASSSRGGSEQFF

abundance: -
d_gene: -
j_gene: TRBJ2-3
v_gene: TRBV25-1
CDR3nt: TGTGCCAGCAGCCCAAGGGACAGCACAGATACGCAGTATTTT
CDR3aa: CASSPRDSTDTQYF

abundance: few
d_gene: -
j_gene: TRBJ1-1
v_gene: TRBV27
CDR3nt: TGTGCCAGCAGTTTTGTTGCAGGTGGCGGAGCTTTCTTT
CDR3aa: CASSFVAGGGAFF

abundance: once
d_gene: -
j_gene: TRBJ2-3
v_gene: TRBV5-4
CDR3nt: TGTGCCAGCAGCTCCGCAGGGACAGATACGCAGTATTTT
CDR3aa: CASSSAGTDTQYF

abundance: -
d_gene: TRBD2
j_gene: TRBJ2-1
v_gene: TRBV11-2
CDR3nt: TGTGCCAGCAGCTTGGGGACTAGCGGGAGGGGGTACAATGAGCAGTTCTTC
CDR3aa: CASSLGTSGRGYNEQFF

abundance: -
d_gene: TRBD2
j_gene: TRBJ2-3
v_gene: TRBV7-3
CDR3nt: TGTGCCAGCAGTCCAAGGGTAGCGGGCGCCAGCACAGATACGCAGTATTTT
CDR3aa: CASSPRVAGASTDTQYF

abundance: -
d_gene: -
j_gene: TRBJ2-3
v_gene: TRBV4-1
CDR3nt: TGCGCCAGCAGCCAAGATACGAGGCGCACAGATACGCAGTATTTT
CDR3aa: CASSQDTRRTDTQYF

abundance: -
d_gene: TRBD1
j_gene: TRBJ2-7
v_gene: TRBV5-1
CDR3nt: TGCGCCAGCAGCTCTACGGGACAGGGGTTTCACGAGCAGTACTTC
CDR3aa: CASSSTGQGFHEQYF

abundance: -
d_gene: -
j_gene: TRBJ1-6
v_gene: TRBV6-6
CDR3nt: TGTGCCAGCAGTCCGGACGGAGCCGCGGGTTTCTCACCCCTCCACTTT
CDR3aa: CASSPDGAAGFSPLHF

abundance: few
d_gene: TRBD2
j_gene: TRBJ2-1
v_gene: TRBV28
CDR3nt: TGTGCCAGCAGTTTAGAGACTAGCGGTAGGGCTCTTACTCGGTTCTTC
CDR3aa: CASSLETSGRALTRFF

abundance: -
d_gene: TRBD2
j_gene: TRBJ2-1
v_gene: TRBV27
CDR3nt: TGTGCCAGCAGTCGAGCGGGAGGGTTATACAATGAGCAGTTCTTC
CDR3aa: CASSRAGGLYNEQFF

abundance: -
d_gene: TRBD2
j_gene: TRBJ2-1
v_gene: TRBV29-1
CDR3nt: TGCAGCGTTCTACCACTAGCGCGAAATGAGCAGTTCTTC
CDR3aa: CSVLPLARNEQFF

abundance: -
d_gene: -
j_gene: TRBJ2-1
v_gene: TRBV5-1
CDR3nt: TGCGCCAGCAGCTTGGAAGGACCGCGGTTCTTC
CDR3aa: CASSLEGPRFF

abundance: -
d_gene: -
j_gene: TRBJ2-7
v_gene: TRBV7-2
CDR3nt: TGTGCCAGCAGCTCCCCCCCGGGCAGCTACGAGCAGTACTTC
CDR3aa: CASSSPPGSYEQYF

abundance: -
d_gene: -
j_gene: TRBJ1-1
v_gene: TRBV11-3
CDR3nt: TGTGCCAGCAGCGCCCTAATCCAACTGAACACTGAAGCTTTCTTT
CDR3aa: CASSALIQLNTEAFF

abundance: -
d_gene: TRBD2
j_gene: TRBJ2-7
v_gene: TRBV10-2
CDR3nt: TGCGCCAGCAGTGACCCAACCAGCGGGAGGCCGTCCTACGAGCAGTACTTC
CDR3aa: CASSDPTSGRPSYEQYF

abundance: -
d_gene: -
j_gene: TRBJ1-2
v_gene: TRBV27
CDR3nt: TGTGCCAGCAGTTTGAACCGGGTCAACAACTATGGCTACACCTTC
CDR3aa: CASSLNRVNNYGYTF

abundance: once
d_gene: -
j_gene: TRBJ2-2
v_gene: TRBV15
CDR3nt: TGTGCCACCAGCAGAGCCGGGGACACCGGGGAGCTGTTTTTT
CDR3aa: CATSRAGDTGELFF

abundance: few
d_gene: -
j_gene: TRBJ1-5
v_gene: TRBV4-3
CDR3nt: TGCGCCAGCAGCCAAGATTGGAGTCAGCCCCAGCATTTT
CDR3aa: CASSQDWSQPQHF

abundance: -
d_gene: TRBD1
j_gene: TRBJ2-5
v_gene: TRBV5-6
CDR3nt: TGTGCCAGCAGCTCGGGACAGGGGGCTCAGGGAGAGACCCAGTACTTC
CDR3aa: CASSSGQGAQGETQYF

abundance: -
d_gene: -
j_gene: TRBJ2-1
v_gene: TRBV28
CDR3nt: TGTGCCAGCAGTTTAGGACAACCTCGCAATGAGCAGTTCTTC
CDR3aa: CASSLGQPRNEQFF

abundance: -
d_gene: TRBD1
j_gene: TRBJ2-2
v_gene: TRBV7-2
CDR3nt: TGTGCCAGCAGCCCTCGGACAGGATCCGGGGAGCTGTTTTTT
CDR3aa: CASSPRTGSGELFF

abundance: -
d_gene: -
j_gene: TRBJ1-1
v_gene: TRBV7-2
CDR3nt: TGTGCCAGCAGCATCCGGGTGGGTAACACTGAAGCTTTCTTT
CDR3aa: CASSIRVGNTEAFF

abundance: -
d_gene: -
j_gene: TRBJ1-2
v_gene: TRBV12-2
CDR3nt: -
CDR3aa: CASRLVGDGSFGYGYTF

abundance: few
d_gene: -
j_gene: TRBJ1-2
v_gene: TRBV5-6
CDR3nt: TGTGCCAGCAGCTTGGGGGACAACTATGGCTACACCTTC
CDR3aa: CASSLGDNYGYTF

abundance: -
d_gene: -
j_gene: TRBJ2-2
v_gene: TRBV4-2
CDR3nt: TGTGCCAGCAGCCAATATCTGTCAGGGTGGAACACCGGGGAGCTGTTTTTT
CDR3aa: CASSQYLSGWNTGELFF

abundance: -
d_gene: -
j_gene: TRBJ2-1
v_gene: TRBV7-2
CDR3nt: TGTGCCAGCAGCTCCCGTTGGGGGGGCGCCGGCGATGAGCAGTTCTTC
CDR3aa: CASSSRWGGAGDEQFF

abundance: -
d_gene: -
j_gene: TRBJ1-3
v_gene: TRBV2
CDR3nt: TGTGCCAGCAGGGAGTTCACCGTTTCAGGAAACACCATATATTTT
CDR3aa: CASREFTVSGNTIYF

abundance: -
d_gene: -
j_gene: TRBJ2-3
v_gene: TRBV11-1
CDR3nt: TGTGCCAGCAGCTTAGCCTGGGGCCCGAGCACAGATACGCAGTATTTT
CDR3aa: CASSLAWGPSTDTQYF

abundance: -
d_gene: -
j_gene: TRBJ1-5
v_gene: TRBV28
CDR3nt: TGTGCCAGCAGTTTAGCGGGGGATGGTCAGCCCCAGCATTTT
CDR3aa: CASSLAGDGQPQHF

abundance: -
d_gene: TRBD1
j_gene: TRBJ1-4
v_gene: TRBV5-1
CDR3nt: TGCGCCAGCAGCTTGGCCGGACAGGCTGGGTGGGCTAATGAAAAACTGTTTTTT
CDR3aa: CASSLAGQAGWANEKLFF